The source of this T cell receptor (beta chain) is a study of blood T cell repertoires in COVID-19 (dated by TCRdb to about 2020). As for the study more broadly: Samples from collaborators originated in the United States, Italy and Spain and spanned both the acute and convalescent phases of COVID-19. The material from the prospective study consisted of cDNA or gDNA derived from T cells, B-cell-depleted T cells, or PBMCs. Deeply sampled blood TCRbeta repertoires from subjects exposed to, actively infected with, or recovered from COVID-19 were included in the dataset. The repertoires were made available in a free public database intended to serve as a resource for research on the immune response to SARS-CoV-2. The samples were drawn from the first 160 participants of the ongoing ImmuneRACE study and from 950 to 1,500 subjects provided by 6 global collaborators. Nearly every sample came with metadata listing a de-identified subject ID, COVID-19 status, age in years and sex. HLA class I and class II types, where available, came from metadata supplied by the sample provider rather than from assay-based typing. What the research found in general, with its limitations: How much clinical and demographic metadata was included differed by source and by participant, and the metadata was provided uncurated.

As concerns this clone: Its binding antigen is unknown. There are no base qualities to consult, and no much larger clone falls within one base.

One collaborating source in Seattle enrolled patients while the patients were actively infected and followed the patients over time throughout the course of disease. Whole blood was collected in K2EDTA tubes by collaborating institutions according to the institutions' own protocols. For TCRbeta analysis, collaborators shipped samples as frozen whole blood, isolated PBMCs, or DNA extracted from either of those sample types. TCRbeta CDR3 regions were amplified from genomic DNA using the immunoSEQ Assay, a bias-controlled multiplex PCR. On the authors' methods: Nucleated cell counts per sample were estimated from amplification of reference gene primers within the assay. Sequence reads were collapsed and filtered to measure the absolute abundance of every unique TCRbeta CDR3 rearrangement. For each sample, productive Simpson clonality was calculated by taking the square root of Simpson's diversity index across productive rearrangements. The clones in this table, taken by TCRdb from immuneACCESS, are in-frame only. Not every clone is retained; where verified, under half of the shortfall comes from an unresolved V gene, and the cause of the rest is unknown. From that table come the V and J calls and clone size; the DNA was used to work out D and trimming. The sample profile shows about 180,000 clones; more than 70% of them were found once. The top ten clonotypes cover 15% to 20% of the sample.

V and J are truncated by 5 bases and 5 bases respectively, leaving an intervening sequence of 12 bases. CDR1 and CDR2, looked up from the germline V gene, are MNHEY and SVGAGI. Inclusive of the bounding cysteine and phenylalanine, the CDR3 is 13 residues long. Just CDR3 DNA is preserved here, 39 bases in frame from base 1. In this chain, TRBV6-5 is recombined with TRBJ2-5; TRBD2 is a possible D gene, resting on 6 matching bases. This TCR came from a person between 70 and 80 years old with COVID-19, enrolled during active disease. Source material: peripheral blood. The CDR3 protein: CASSTGLRETQYF. The sequenced DNA is TGTGCCAGCAGTACGGGACTTAGGGAGACCCAGTACTTC.